This T cell receptor beta chain was obtained from a study of blood T cell repertoires in COVID-19. V shed 7 bases, J shed 4 bases, and the junction held 9 bases outside the gene matches. CDR1 is SGHRS, CDR2 YFSETQ, per germline. The CDR3 is 15 amino acids. Methods used by the authors: Amplification of reference gene primers provided the estimated nucleated cell counts. Method: immunoSEQ multiplex PCR; TCRdb's copy keeps in-frame clones and lacks some. V, J and clone size reflect that table, while D and trimming were determined from the DNA. The table has about 200,000 clones, roughly nine tenths seen once.

The chain has TRBV5-1 and TRBJ2-1; 9 bases are shared with TRBD2. The specimen sequenced was peripheral blood. The TCR sequence derives from a woman in her 70s with acute or convalescent COVID-19. CDR3 amino acids: CASHPGTSTYNEQFF. CDR3 DNA: TGCGCCAGCCACCCCGGGACTAGCACTTACAATGAGCAGTTCTTC.